This T cell receptor beta chain is drawn from a study of T cells in Graves' hyperthyroidism and ophthalmopathy (dated by TCRdb to between 2018 and 2020). Broadly, across the study: Peripheral blood was sampled at the time of initial diagnosis, prior to any treatment. A discovery cohort of approximately 100 patients, about 43 with Graves' ophthalmopathy and about 60 with stable Graves' hyperthyroidism, was used to find distinguishing TCR V-J signatures. Prospective prediction of ophthalmopathy was tested in an independent validation cohort consisting of roughly 20 hyperthyroidism patients and approximately 16 patients who later progressed to ophthalmopathy. The 90 to 100 discovery patients were randomly split 7:3 into training and test sets. In about 6 Graves' hyperthyroidism patients, the study also compared T-cell repertoires from thyroid tissue with T-cell repertoires from blood. Once sampling was done, hyperthyroidism patients were given methimazole at a starting dose of 30 mg daily, whereas ophthalmopathy patients were given high-dose intravenous methylprednisolone. The paper describes TCR Vbeta CDR3 sequencing of 135 peripheral blood samples, made up of roughly 40 ophthalmopathy patients, 70 to 80 hyperthyroidism patients and around 17 progressor patients.

Ophthalmopathy patients had moderately to severely active disease, Clinical Activity Score of at least 3, NOSPECS grade of at least 4, and duration under 3 months. Exclusion was applied to patients with uncontrolled infections, other autoimmune diseases, pregnancy or lactation. Diagnoses relied on clinical symptoms, serum thyroxine and TRAb, thyroid ultrasound and orbital computed tomography. PBMCs were separated from approximately 9.9 ml of fresh peripheral blood using Ficoll-Paque density gradient centrifugation. Total RNA was extracted with Trizol reagent, and quality was checked on an Agilent 2100 Bioanalyzer. Overall study outcomes, separate from this receptor: Most expanded thyroid clonotypes (frequency above 0.001) were also found in blood, which suggests that blood repertoires may mirror thyroid immune responses. No statistical method was used to set the sample size in advance, and investigators knew the group allocation. In validation, the model predicted progression to ophthalmopathy a median of roughly 6.1 months before onset, with roughly 71% sensitivity and about 72% specificity. A model built on a 13 V-J signature distinguished ophthalmopathy from stable hyperthyroidism, reaching 85% to 90% sensitivity and about 81% specificity in cross-validation and 80%/75% in testing.

From its cysteine to its phenylalanine, the CDR3 spans 14 amino acids. CDR3 DNA is the only sequence kept; it has 42 bases, read in frame from the first base. As encoded in the germline V gene (reference sequence), CDR1 is DFQATT while CDR2 is SNEGSKA. With regard to this clonotype: The antigen this receptor binds is unknown. This may come from a read error, since a much larger clone is one base off.

The TCR beta CDR3 regions were amplified from RNA transcripts. A first-round RT-PCR of the TCR CDR3 used the HTBI primer set with the Qiagen OneStep RT-PCR kit. Libraries were constructed in a second round of multiplex PCR, after which size selection and purification were carried out. Paired-end sequencing of the libraries was performed with 100 bp reads on an Illumina HiSeq2000. On the study's bioinformatics: SOAPnuke was used to process the raw data, with reads discarded if the reads contained adapters or uncalled bases, had a mean Phred below 15, or lacked an exact constant-primer or identifier match. COPE v1.2.5 was used to merge high-quality paired reads, and clonotypes were defined as unique nucleotide sequences. MiTCR v1.1 was used to align clonotypes to the IMGT TRBV, TRBD and TRBJ reference segments. Only V-J combinations with frequency above 0.0001, covering 99.2% of repertoires, were analysed. The TCS score was defined as F50 (clonal expansion) divided by E x V (chaos), with BLOSUM62-based TCRdist calculated between CDR3 peptides within each V-J. Welch's t-statistics and random forest reduced fewer than 600 V-J features to 13, which were used in a naive Bayes classifier (R e1071). The raw public data were reprocessed by TCRdb itself: fastp quality trimming at Q25, MiXCR clonotype calling, in-frame beta chains only. Here each entry gathers all rows of one CDR3 protein and keeps the most common genes and DNA. The V and J calls and clone size come from TCRdb's table, not from the authors' own analysis. The sample table lists around 600,000 distinct CDR3 sequences, more than 12% of them with a count of one. The ten top clones hold around 13% of the sample.

Sequences were obtained from blood. The chain is made from TRBV20-1 and TRBJ1-1, and possibly TRBD1, on 6 matching bases. The sequence was collected from a woman between 45 and 65 years old with Graves' ophthalmopathy. The DNA sequence is given as TGCAGTGCTAGTGGAATGGACAGCGGCACTGAAGCTTCCTTT. Translated, it gives CSASGMDSGTEASF.